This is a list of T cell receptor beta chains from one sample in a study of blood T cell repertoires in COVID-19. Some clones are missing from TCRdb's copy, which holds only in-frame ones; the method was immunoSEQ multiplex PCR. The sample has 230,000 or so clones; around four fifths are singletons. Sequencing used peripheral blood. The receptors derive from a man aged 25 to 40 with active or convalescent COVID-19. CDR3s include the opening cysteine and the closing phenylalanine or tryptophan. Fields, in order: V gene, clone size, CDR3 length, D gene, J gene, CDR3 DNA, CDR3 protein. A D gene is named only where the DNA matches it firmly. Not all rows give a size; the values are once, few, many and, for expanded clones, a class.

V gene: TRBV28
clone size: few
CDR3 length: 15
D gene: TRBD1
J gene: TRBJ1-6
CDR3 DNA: TGTGCCAGCGAAGACAGGGGCTTACCAAATTCACCCCTCCACTTT
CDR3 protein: CASEDRGLPNSPLHF

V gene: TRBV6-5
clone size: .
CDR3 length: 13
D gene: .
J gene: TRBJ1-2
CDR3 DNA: TGTGCCAGCAGCTCCCCAGGGTTCTATGGCTACACCTTC
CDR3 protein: CASSSPGFYGYTF

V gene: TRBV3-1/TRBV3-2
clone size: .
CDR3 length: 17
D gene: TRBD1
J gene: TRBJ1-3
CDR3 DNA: TGTGCCAGCAGTTCCGCATACGACAGGGTTACTGGAAACACCATATATTTT
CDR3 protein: CASSSAYDRVTGNTIYF

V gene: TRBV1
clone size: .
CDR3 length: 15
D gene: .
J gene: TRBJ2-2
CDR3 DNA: TGCACCAGCAGCCATTTAGCGTGTAGCACCGGGGAGCTGTTTTTT
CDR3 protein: CTSSHLACSTGELFF

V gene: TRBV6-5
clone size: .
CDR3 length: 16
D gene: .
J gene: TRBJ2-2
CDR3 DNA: TGTGCCAGCAGTTATGTGGGGACACCAAACACCGGGGAGCTGTTTTTT
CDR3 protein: CASSYVGTPNTGELFF

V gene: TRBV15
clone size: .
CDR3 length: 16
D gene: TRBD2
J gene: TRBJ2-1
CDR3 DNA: TGTGCCACCAGCAGCCCAAGCGGGAGGGCCTACAATGAGCAGTTCTTC
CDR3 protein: CATSSPSGRAYNEQFF

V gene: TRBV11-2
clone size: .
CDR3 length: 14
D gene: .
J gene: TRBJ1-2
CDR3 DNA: TGTGCCAGCAGCTTGGGCAGCCCTAACTATGGCTACACCTTC
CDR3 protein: CASSLGSPNYGYTF

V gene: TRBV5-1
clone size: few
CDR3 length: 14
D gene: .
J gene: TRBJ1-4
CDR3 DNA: TGCGCCAGCAGCTTGGGACACGGTAATGAAAAACTGTTTTTT
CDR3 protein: CASSLGHGNEKLFF

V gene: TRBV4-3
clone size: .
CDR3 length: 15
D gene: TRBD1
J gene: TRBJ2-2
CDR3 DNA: TGCGCCAGCAGGCCCGGGACAGTAATCACCGGGGAGCTGTTTTTT
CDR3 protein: CASRPGTVITGELFF

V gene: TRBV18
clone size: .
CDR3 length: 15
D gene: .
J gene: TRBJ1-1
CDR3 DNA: TGTGCCAGCTCACTCGGGACGGGGGAGAACACTGAAGCTTTCTTT
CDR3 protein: CASSLGTGENTEAFF

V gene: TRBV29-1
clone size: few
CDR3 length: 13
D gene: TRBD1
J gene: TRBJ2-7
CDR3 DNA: TGCAGCGTTAGGACAGGGGGCTCCTACGAGCAGTACTTC
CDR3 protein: CSVRTGGSYEQYF

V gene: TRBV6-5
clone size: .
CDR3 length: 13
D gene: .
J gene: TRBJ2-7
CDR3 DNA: TGTGCCAGCAGTTACAAGTACAGCTACGAGCAGTACTTC
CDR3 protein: CASSYKYSYEQYF

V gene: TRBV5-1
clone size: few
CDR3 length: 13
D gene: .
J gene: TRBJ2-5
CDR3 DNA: TGCGCCAGCAGTATTACAGGGAAGGAGACCCAGTACTTC
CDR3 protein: CASSITGKETQYF

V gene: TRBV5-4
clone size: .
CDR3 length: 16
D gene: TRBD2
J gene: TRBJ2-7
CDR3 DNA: TGTGCCAGCAGCGTTGGGCTAGCGGGGGGACTAGGCGAGCAGTACTTC
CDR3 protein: CASSVGLAGGLGEQYF

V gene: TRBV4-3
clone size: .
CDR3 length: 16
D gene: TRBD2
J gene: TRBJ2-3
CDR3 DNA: TGCGCCAGCAGCCAAGTCCGGGGGGGCGGCCCAGATACGCAGTATTTT
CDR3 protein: CASSQVRGGGPDTQYF

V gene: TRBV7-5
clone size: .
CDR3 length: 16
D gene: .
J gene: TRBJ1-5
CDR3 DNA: TGTGCCAGAAGCTTAGGGACAGGGGTCCCCAATCAGCCCCAGCATTTT
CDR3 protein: CARSLGTGVPNQPQHF

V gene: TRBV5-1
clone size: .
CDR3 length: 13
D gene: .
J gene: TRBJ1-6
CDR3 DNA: TGCGCCAGCAGCTTGGACAGGAATTCACCCCTCCACTTT
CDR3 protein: CASSLDRNSPLHF